A single sample gave rise to the 27 T cell receptor beta chains below, sequenced in a study of cytomegalovirus exposure and HLA in healthy donors. The PCR had 60 Vbeta and 13 Jbeta primers. Method: immunoSEQ multiplex PCR; TCRdb's copy keeps in-frame clones and lacks some. This table holds about 110,000 clones, approximately 80% found once. Sequencing input: PBMCs. The source of these receptors is a male donor in good health and CMV-seronegative.

This CDR3 reads CASSPLGLAGAYEQFF. CDR3 nucleotides: TGTGCCAGCAGCCCGCTGGGACTAGCGGGAGCCTATGAGCAGTTCTTC. V gene TRBV14 combines with J gene TRBJ2-1; TRBD2 matches at 14 bases. The trim removed 4 bases at V and 8 bases at J, leaving 7 bases unmatched. The CDR3 has 16 residues. CDR1 SGHDN and CDR2 FVKESK come from the germline V gene.

The rearrangement joins TRBV4-1 to TRBJ2-5; 9 nucleotides line up with TRBD2. The J call may be incorrect, as the DNA end agrees better with TRBJ2-7. Per the germline V gene, CDR1 is MGHRA and CDR2 is YSYEKL. The CDR3 consists of 17 residues. CDR3 sequence reads: CASSQVPGAGGTYEQYF. The DNA for the CDR3 is TGCGCCAGCAGCCAAGTTCCGGGAGCGGGAGGAACCTACGAGCAGTACTTC.

This chain uses TRBV7-9 with TRBJ2-5, with D possibly matching TRBD1 (6 bases). Trimming left V 3 bases short and J 2 bases short, with 16 bases between. Germline CDR1 reads SEHNR; CDR2 reads FQNEAQ (reference sequence). This CDR3 has 16 amino acids. The CDR3 coding sequence is TGTGCCAGCAGCTTGTTTAGGGGGTATCAACAAGAGACCCAGTACTTC. Translated: CASSLFRGYQQETQYF. Filled out from reference TRBV7-9 and TRBJ2-5, the complete variable domain reads DTGVSQNPRHKITKRGQNVTFRCDPISEHNRLYWYRQTLGQGPEFLTYFQNEAQLEKSRLLSDRFSAERPKGSFSTLEIQRTEQGDSAMYLCASSLFRGYQQETQYFGPGTRLLVL.

This chain uses TRBV19 with TRBJ2-5, with 7 bases fitting TRBD2. The V gene's germline CDR1 is LNHDA and CDR2 SQIVND (reference sequence). The CDR3 totals 14 residues. The V gene end was trimmed by 5 bases and the J gene end by 3 bases; junction bases not matched to a gene: 6. CDR3 region: CASSRGLAEETQYF. The DNA of the CDR3 is TGTGCCAGTAGTCGTGGTCTAGCGGAAGAGACCCAGTACTTC. Filled out from reference TRBV19 and TRBJ2-5, the complete variable domain reads DGGITQSPKYLFRKEGQNVTLSCEQNLNHDAMYWYRQDPGQGLRLIYYSQIVNDFQKGDIAEGYSVSREKKESFPLTVTSAQKNPTAFYLCASSRGLAEETQYFGPGTRLLVL.

V is TRBV30 and J is TRBJ1-5; TRBD1 matches at 9 bases. V lost 2 bases, J lost 6 bases, and 8 bases stayed unmatched. Germline V CDR1 and CDR2: GTSNPN, SVGIG (reference sequence). The CDR3 totals 15 residues. Here the CDR3 reads CAWSLRDRVFQPQHF. CDR3 DNA sequence: TGTGCCTGGAGTCTAAGGGACAGGGTATTTCAGCCCCAGCATTTT.

This chain links TRBV7-6 with TRBJ1-5, with D perhaps matching TRBD1 (5 bases). The CDR3 consists of 14 residues. CDR1 is SGHVS and CDR2 is FNYEAQ in the germline V gene. The V gene lost 3 bases and the J gene lost 3 bases, with 9 bases spanning the gap. The CDR3 reads CASSLGGINQPQHF. The CDR3 nucleotides read TGTGCCAGCAGCTTGGGGGGGATCAATCAGCCCCAGCATTTT.

The chain's CDR3 is CASSLGLAGQETQYF. CDR3 in DNA: TGTGCCAGCAGCTTGGGGCTAGCGGGACAAGAGACCCAGTACTTC. The chain is built from TRBV5-4 and TRBJ2-5, with 9 nucleotides matching TRBD2. This CDR3 is built from 15 residues. The trim removed 0 bases at V and 2 bases at J, leaving 2 bases unmatched. Germline values: CDR1 SGHNT, CDR2 YYREEE (reference sequence).

The gene calls are TRBV28 and TRBJ1-1, with unresolved D. The V gene's germline CDR1 is MDHEN and CDR2 SYDVKM. The CDR3 contains 13 residues. Trimming took off 5 bases at V and 8 bases at J, with 15 bases between the two ends. The CDR3 reads CASSPRNTREAFF. The CDR3 nucleotides read TGTGCCAGCAGTCCAAGAAACACCCGCGAAGCTTTCTTT.

This rearrangement joins TRBV19 to TRBJ2-7, with TRBD2 matching 10 bases. Germline V gives CDR1 LNHDA, CDR2 SQIVND (reference sequence). Unmatched junction bases numbered 4, after V lost 2 bases and J lost 3 bases. CDR3 length equals 15 residues. This CDR3 is CASSITSSGSYEQYF. For the CDR3, the DNA is TGTGCCAGTAGTATAACGTCTAGCGGGAGCTACGAGCAGTACTTC.

The chain recombines TRBV7-6 with TRBJ2-7; possibly TRBD2 for D (6 bases). V lost 0 bases to trimming and J lost 7 bases, with 13 bases between them. Germline-derived CDR1 and CDR2 are SGHVS and FNYEAQ. This CDR3 spans 14 amino acids. CDR3 nucleotide sequence: TGTGCCAGCAGCTTAGCGGGAGGAGGGAGTGAGCAGTACTTC. This codes for CASSLAGGGSEQYF.

CDR3 coding DNA: TGCGCCAGCAGGGGCAGCGGGAGCACAGACGAGCAGTACTTC. Its translation is CASRGSGSTDEQYF. The chain uses TRBV5-1 and TRBJ2-7; TRBD2 matches 8 bases. This CDR3 is built from 14 residues. The V gene's germline CDR1 is SGHRS and CDR2 YFSETQ. Unmatched junction bases numbered 9, after V lost 5 bases and J lost 5 bases.

The V call is TRBV13, the J call TRBJ2-7, with 12 bases aligning to TRBD1. The CDR3 sequence is 14 residues long. Unmatched junction bases numbered 6, after V lost 5 bases and J lost 7 bases. The germline V gene has CDR1 PRHDT and CDR2 FYEKMQ (reference sequence). The chain's CDR3 is CASSPRDRGREQYF. CDR3 bases: TGTGCCAGCAGCCCTCGGGACAGGGGGCGAGAGCAGTACTTC.

V is TRBV19 and J is TRBJ1-2; D gene ambiguous. The ends were cut back, 6 bases at V and 3 bases at J, with 17 bases in the middle. Germline V gives CDR1 LNHDA, CDR2 SQIVND (reference sequence). The CDR3 covers 15 residues. The CDR3 DNA reads TGTGCCAGTAGGGCTGGACTCGTCGTTGACTATGGCTACACCTTC. This translates into CASRAGLVVDYGYTF.

Here the CDR3 DNA reads TGTGCCAGCTCAGCAGGGGATGTCTACGAGCAGTACTTC. It encodes CASSAGDVYEQYF. The chain couples TRBV18 to TRBJ2-7; weak D call: TRBD1 (6 bases). Trimming left V 5 bases short and J 3 bases short, with 11 bases between. Germline assignment: CDR1 KGHSH and CDR2 LQKENI. This CDR3 has 13 residues.

On this clone: At one end, the junction sequence differs from germline, possibly due to a read error. This CDR3 is also generated by other DNA sequences in the sample. The chain recombines TRBV7-9 with TRBJ2-7; the D gene is possibly TRBD2 (6 bases). The CDR3 runs 14 residues. The germline V gene encodes CDR1 SEHNR and CDR2 FQNEAQ (reference sequence). This CDR3 is CASRPPGLRGEQYF. The DNA for the CDR3 is TGCGCCAGCAGACCCCCGGGACTGAGGGGAGAGCAGTACTTC.

This clone turned up a few times. The CDR3 coding sequence is TGTGCCAGCAGTCCCCCCGGGACAGGGGTCACTGAAGCTTTCTTT. Protein sequence: CASSPPGTGVTEAFF. V is TRBV6-1 and J is TRBJ1-1, with 10 bases fitting TRBD1. The CDR3 contains 15 residues. The germline CDR1 and CDR2 sequences are MNHNS and SASEGT. J lost 4 bases, V lost 5 bases, and 7 bases had no gene match.

The rearrangement uses TRBV10-3 and TRBJ2-1; 7 bases match TRBD1. The V gene's germline CDR1 is ENHRY and CDR2 SYGVKD. Germline trimming cut 6 bases from V and 3 bases from J; bases unmatched to any gene: 5. The CDR3 extends over 14 amino acids. CDR3 DNA: TGTGCCATCAGAAGAGGGACAGACTACAATGAGCAGTTCTTC. Translating it yields CAIRRGTDYNEQFF.

The chain has TRBV30 and TRBJ1-5; possible D gene TRBD1, 6 bases. The CDR3 is made up of 15 amino acids. Germline loops: CDR1 GTSNPN, CDR2 SVGIG (reference sequence). V lost 8 bases, J lost 2 bases, and 19 bases lay in between. CDR3 protein: CAGGGGRDGNQPQHF. The CDR3 DNA follows: TGTGCCGGGGGGGGCGGGAGGGATGGCAATCAGCCCCAGCATTTT. Filled out from reference TRBV30 and TRBJ1-5, the complete variable domain reads SQTIHQWPATLVQPVGSPLSLECTVEGTSNPNLYWYRQAAGRGLQLLFYSVGIGQISSEVPQNLSASRPQDRQFILSSKKLLLSDSGFYLCAGGGGRDGNQPQHFGDGTRLSIL.

This chain joins TRBV19 and TRBJ1-5, with D unclear. The CDR3 loop spans 13 amino acids. Germline-derived CDR1 and CDR2 are LNHDA and SQIVND (reference sequence). The ends were cut back, 3 bases at V and 6 bases at J, with 9 bases in the middle. CDR3 nucleotide sequence: TGTGCCAGTAGTATCCGCACGAGTCAGCCCCAGCATTTT. It codes for CASSIRTSQPQHF.

The CDR3 loop reads CASSLGREGPYEQYF. Written as DNA, the CDR3 is TGTGCCAGCAGCTTAGGACGGGAGGGGCCCTACGAGCAGTACTTC. The chain employs TRBV7-7 and TRBJ2-7; 8 bases fit TRBD2. The CDR3 is made up of 15 amino acids. After removal of 1 base from V and 2 bases from J, the junction contained 4 bases not matched to a gene. Germline CDR1 SSHAT, CDR2 FNYEAQ (reference sequence).

The V gene is TRBV19, the J gene TRBJ1-5, with D possibly TRBD1 on 5 matching bases. CDR1 and CDR2 from the germline V gene are LNHDA and SQIVND (reference sequence). Trimming left V 6 bases short and J 9 bases short, with 18 bases between. The CDR3 is 14 amino acids. The chain's CDR3 is CASSPLGGGGPQHF. DNA for the CDR3: TGTGCCAGTAGCCCACTTGGGGGGGGTGGGCCCCAGCATTTT. Variable domain in full (rest from reference TRBV19 and TRBJ1-5): DGGITQSPKYLFRKEGQNVTLSCEQNLNHDAMYWYRQDPGQGLRLIYYSQIVNDFQKGDIAEGYSVSREKKESFPLTVTSAQKNPTAFYLCASSPLGGGGPQHFGDGTRLSIL.

This chain uses TRBV15 with TRBJ2-1, with 9 bases that match TRBD1. This CDR3 spans 12 amino acids. Germline V CDR1 and CDR2: LNHNV, YYDKDF (reference sequence). Trimming took 4 bases from V and 14 from J; bases not matched to a gene: 6. CDR3 loop: CATSNATGGEFF. As DNA, the CDR3 is TGTGCCACCAGCAACGCAACAGGGGGCGAGTTCTTC.

V and J are TRBV5-1 and TRBJ2-5; a possible D gene is TRBD1 (6 bases). The DNA end favors TRBJ2-7, so the J call may be wrong. CDR1 is SGHRS and CDR2 is YFSETQ in the germline V gene. The CDR3 extends over 14 amino acids. In DNA, the CDR3 is TGCGCCAGCGGCCACACAGGGCCGCGATACGAGCAGTACTTC. It specifies CASGHTGPRYEQYF.

This clone was seen just once. This chain links TRBV27 with TRBJ1-1; 11 nucleotides match TRBD1. V gave up 7 bases and J gave up 5 bases; unmatched junction bases: 21. The CDR3 totals 19 residues. CDR1 and CDR2 (germline): MNHEY, SMNVEV (reference sequence). This CDR3 is CASTTAPRTGGPWETEAFF. Here the CDR3 DNA reads TGTGCCAGCACCACTGCCCCTCGGACAGGGGGCCCATGGGAGACTGAAGCTTTCTTT.

The genes are TRBV29-1 and TRBJ1-2; 8 bases map to TRBD1. The germline CDR1 and CDR2 sequences are SQVTM and ANQGSEA. This CDR3 has 14 residues. V was pared by 1 base and J by 8 bases, with 9 bases of the junction left unmatched. The CDR3, as DNA: TGCAGCGTTGAAGTAGGACAGGGTGCGTGGGGCTACACCTTC. It codes for CSVEVGQGAWGYTF.

This rearrangement joins TRBV9 to TRBJ1-1; TRBD1 aligns across 7 bases. CDR3 length: 14 amino acids. CDR1 SGDLS and CDR2 YYNGEE come from the germline V gene. The trim removed 4 bases at V and 5 bases at J, leaving 8 bases unmatched. The CDR3 here is CASSLTGIGTEAFF. CDR3 in DNA: TGTGCCAGCAGCTTGACAGGGATCGGGACTGAAGCTTTCTTT.

V gene TRBV18 combines with J gene TRBJ2-2; D is possibly TRBD1 (5 bases). This CDR3 spans 14 amino acids. V gave up 6 bases and J gave up 0 bases, with 8 bases separating them. CDR1 is KGHSH, CDR2 LQKENI, per germline. This CDR3 is CASSQDTNTGELFF. DNA of the CDR3: TGTGCCAGCTCCCAGGACACGAACACCGGGGAGCTGTTTTTT. The whole variable domain, remainder taken from reference TRBV18 and TRBJ2-2, is NAGVMQNPRHLVRRRGQEARLRCSPMKGHSHVYWYRQLPEEGLKFMVYLQKENIIDESGMPKERFSAEFPKEGPSILRIQQVVRGDSAAYFCASSQDTNTGELFFGEGSRLTVL.